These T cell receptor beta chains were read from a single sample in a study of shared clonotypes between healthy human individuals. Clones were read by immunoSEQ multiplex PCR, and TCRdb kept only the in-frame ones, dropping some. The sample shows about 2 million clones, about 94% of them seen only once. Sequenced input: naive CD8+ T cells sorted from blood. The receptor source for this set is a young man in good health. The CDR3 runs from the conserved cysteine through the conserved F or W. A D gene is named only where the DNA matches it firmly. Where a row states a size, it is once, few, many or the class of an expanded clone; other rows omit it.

TGCGCCAGCAGCCGAGGACTAGCGGGAGGGCTGGATAGCTCCTACGAGCAGTACTTC | CASSRGLAGGLDSSYEQYF | 19 | TRBD2 | NA | TRBJ2-7 | TRBV5-1
TGCGCCAGCAGCCAAGATGAATCTGGGGGCAGCACAGATACGCAGTATTTT | CASSQDESGGSTDTQYF | 17 | NA | NA | TRBJ2-3 | TRBV4-1
TGTGCCTGGAGACTAGCGGGAGGGTCCGGGGAGCTGTTTTTT | CAWRLAGGSGELFF | 14 | TRBD2 | once | TRBJ2-2 | TRBV30
TGTGCCAGCAGGGGCGTGCGTGAAAAACTGTTTTTT | CASRGVREKLFF | 12 | NA | NA | TRBJ1-4 | TRBV27
TGTGCCAGTTCCTCGGACAGGGGGCAATACGAGCAGTACTTC | CASSSDRGQYEQYF | 14 | TRBD1 | NA | TRBJ2-7 | TRBV19
TGCGCCAGCAGCCACCCGGGGGGGGCCGAGGGTGAAGCTTTCTTT | CASSHPGGAEGEAFF | 15 | NA | NA | TRBJ1-1 | TRBV4-1
TGCGCCAGCAGCTTTGGGGACCCTCCGTCACCCCTCCACTTT | CASSFGDPPSPLHF | 14 | NA | NA | TRBJ1-6 | TRBV5-1
TGTGCCATCAGTGATTCCGCTAATGCGAATGAGCAGTTCTTC | CAISDSANANEQFF | 14 | NA | NA | TRBJ2-1 | TRBV10-3
TGCAGCGGTGTAGGACAGGGGACCTACAATGAGCAGTTCTTC | CSGVGQGTYNEQFF | 14 | TRBD1 | once | TRBJ2-1 | TRBV29-1
TGTGCCAGCAGCGGCGAGGGGGATTCACCCCTCCACTTT | CASSGEGDSPLHF | 13 | NA | NA | TRBJ1-6 | TRBV5-4
TGTGCCTGGACCCCCGCGGGGTCTGAGCAGTTCTTC | CAWTPAGSEQFF | 12 | NA | NA | TRBJ2-1 | TRBV30
TGTGCCACCAGCGGAACCGTCTCTGGGGCCAACGTCCTGACTTTC | CATSGTVSGANVLTF | 15 | NA | once | TRBJ2-6 | TRBV15
TGTGCCAGCAGCAGGGGCCCCGGGACAGGACTCTACGAGCAGTACTTC | CASSRGPGTGLYEQYF | 16 | TRBD1 | NA | TRBJ2-7 | TRBV13